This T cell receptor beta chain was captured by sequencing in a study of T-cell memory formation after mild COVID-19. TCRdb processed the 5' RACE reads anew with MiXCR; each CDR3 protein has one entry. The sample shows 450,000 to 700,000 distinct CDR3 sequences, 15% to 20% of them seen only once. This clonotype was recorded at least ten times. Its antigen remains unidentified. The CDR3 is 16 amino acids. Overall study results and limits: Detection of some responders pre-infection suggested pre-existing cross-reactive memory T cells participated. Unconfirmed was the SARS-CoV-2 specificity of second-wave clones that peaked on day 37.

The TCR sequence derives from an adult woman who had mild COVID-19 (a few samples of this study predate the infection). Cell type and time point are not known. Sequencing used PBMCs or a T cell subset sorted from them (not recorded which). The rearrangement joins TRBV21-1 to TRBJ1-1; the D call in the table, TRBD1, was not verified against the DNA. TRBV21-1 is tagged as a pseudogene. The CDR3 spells CASSKGGQRGCTEAFF. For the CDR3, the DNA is TGTGCCAGCAGCAAAGGGGGGCAGCGAGGATGCACTGAAGCTTTCTTT.